This note documents a single T cell receptor beta chain sequence. Assay used: immunoSEQ multiplex PCR; TCRdb lists only in-frame clones, some missing. The data contain 25,000 to 30,000 clones, roughly nine tenths of them seen just once; the ten biggest clones take up 0.5% to 0.6%. Germline V gives CDR1 SGHAT, CDR2 FQDESV (reference sequence). Between the trimmed V and J ends, which lost 5 bases and 0 bases, there was a span of 8 bases. The CDR3 has 14 amino acids. The entry originates in a study of T cell changes during pregnancy in multiple sclerosis. The rearrangement joins TRBV11-1 to TRBJ1-3; D unclear. This sample comprised CD4+ T cells from peripheral blood mononuclear cells, obtained in the first trimester of pregnancy. The clonotype comes from a female donor in good health, enrolled as a control in a pregnancy study. The CDR3 region is CASSTALSGNTIYF. Written as DNA, the CDR3 is TGTGCCAGCAGCACAGCACTCTCTGGAAACACCATATATTTT.